This entry lists 10 T cell receptor beta chains sequenced from one sample in a study of Graves' ophthalmopathy and Graves' hyperthyroidism. RNA transcripts were the template, and TCR beta CDR3 regions were amplified from them. An initial RT-PCR round employing HTBI primers preceded a second-round multiplex PCR. One entry per CDR3 protein results from TCRdb running MiXCR on the multiplex PCR reads. The data contain around 1,200,000 distinct CDR3 sequences, about two fifths of them singletons. Input material: peripheral blood or thyroid tissue (not recorded which). These receptor sequences come from an adult man with Graves' hyperthyroidism.

This clonotype has a count of ten or more. CDR3 sequence (DNA): TGTGCCAGCAGCGCCCGACAGGGGATGAACACTGAAGCTTTCTTT. This sequence encodes CASSARQGMNTEAFF. The chain employs TRBV7-8 and TRBJ1-1; TRBD1 matches 8 bases. This CDR3 has 15 amino acids. Germline CDR1 and CDR2: SGHVS and FQNEAQ. After removal of 5 bases from V and 0 bases from J, the junction contained 5 bases not matched to a gene.

This clonotype appeared many times. The genes are TRBV7-9 and TRBJ2-7; D may match TRBD1 or TRBD2 (6 bases each). In germline, CDR1 is SEHNR, CDR2 FQNEAQ (reference sequence). The V end lost 11 bases, the J end lost 4 bases, and 15 bases lay between the germline ends. This CDR3 is built from 12 residues. DNA for the CDR3: TGTGCCCTGGGACAAGGAGGGTACGAGCAGTACTTC. It encodes CALGQGGYEQYF.

This chain links TRBV6-5 with TRBJ2-7, with D perhaps matching TRBD1 or TRBD2 (5 bases each). The germline gives CDR1 MNHEY, CDR2 SVGAGI. The CDR3 is 14 residues long. V dropped 5 bases and J dropped 3 bases, with 14 bases sitting between them. The CDR3 loop reads CASSEAGTIYEQYF. CDR3 DNA sequence: TGTGCCAGCAGTGAAGCCGGGACGATCTACGAGCAGTACTTC.

V gene TRBV6-5 combines with J gene TRBJ2-7; 8 bases are shared with TRBD2. The CDR3 covers 15 residues. Germline assignment: CDR1 MNHEY and CDR2 SVGAGI. The junction had 11 bases not matched to a gene; V was cut back by 6 bases and J by 4 bases. CDR3 sequence reads: CASSRGAGDGYEQYF. The CDR3 bases are TGTGCCAGCAGCCGGGGAGCGGGAGATGGATACGAGCAGTACTTC.

The chain uses TRBV5-5 and TRBJ2-7; 10 bases match TRBD1. Germline V gives CDR1 SGHKS, CDR2 YYEKEE (reference sequence). This CDR3 is 15 amino acids long. V was pared by 4 bases and J by 4 bases, with 8 bases of the junction left unmatched. This CDR3 reads CASSPAGTGVYEQYF. The DNA for the CDR3 is TGTGCCAGCAGCCCAGCCGGGACAGGGGTATACGAGCAGTACTTC.

This clonotype showed up just once. The V and J genes are TRBV19 and TRBJ2-5; D is undetermined. Germline-derived CDR1 and CDR2 are LNHDA and SQIVND (reference sequence). This CDR3 is 13 amino acids long. V dropped 4 bases and J dropped 2 bases, with 8 bases sitting between them. The CDR3 region has the DNA TGTGCCAGTAGTAATATGTATCAAGAGACCCAGTACTTC. Translated: CASSNMYQETQYF. Full variable domain (remainder filled in from reference TRBV19 and TRBJ2-5): DGGITQSPKYLFRKEGQNVTLSCEQNLNHDAMYWYRQDPGQGLRLIYYSQIVNDFQKGDIAEGYSVSREKKESFPLTVTSAQKNPTAFYLCASSNMYQETQYFGPGTRLLVL.

Comments on this clonotype: A much larger clone lies a single base off, so this may be a read error. V and J are TRBV13 and TRBJ2-7, with 8 bases matching TRBD2. The germline CDR1 and CDR2 sequences are PRHDT and FYEKMQ (reference sequence). The CDR3 totals 15 residues. The chain's CDR3 is CASSPSGSGVYEQCF. The CDR3 DNA follows: TGTGCCAGCAGCCCCTCCGGTAGCGGGGTCTACGAGCAGTGCTTC.

This sequence joins TRBV20-1 and TRBJ2-7, with TRBD1 identical over 9 bases. CDR1 DFQATT and CDR2 SNEGSKA come from the germline V gene (reference sequence). The V gene end was trimmed by 1 base and the J gene end by 2 bases; junction bases not matched to a gene: 6. The CDR3 contains 15 residues. The CDR3 region has the DNA TGCAGTGCTAGAGTTCGGGACAGGGATACCTACGAGCAGTACTTC. Amino acids: CSARVRDRDTYEQYF.

The chain has TRBV29-1 and TRBJ2-2; TRBD2 is a possible D gene (6 bases). Germline V gene data show CDR1 as SQVTM and CDR2 as ANQGSEA. The CDR3 spans 13 residues. Trimming cost V 8 bases and J 0 bases, with 10 bases left between them. CDR3 sequence (DNA): TGCAGCTTAGCGGTCGCGAACACCGGGGAGCTGTTTTTT. Translation gives CSLAVANTGELFF.

V and J are TRBV11-1 and TRBJ2-7; D possibly corresponds to TRBD1 (6 bases). The germline V gene has CDR1 SGHAT and CDR2 FQDESV (reference sequence). The CDR3 totals 15 residues. V was cut by 5 bases and J by 2 bases, with 16 bases left in between. This CDR3 is CASSPLQGIPYEQYF. CDR3 in DNA: TGTGCCAGCAGCCCTCTCCAGGGGATCCCCTACGAGCAGTACTTC.